This T cell receptor beta chain was found in a study of cytomegalovirus exposure and HLA in healthy donors. Study results and caveats: Excluded were some V segments that proved indistinguishable, including TRBV6-2 and TRBV6-3. An ancestry cluster, one associated with Asian ancestry, reportedly showed fewer N-insertions than the roughly 610-donor mean in a later analysis.

60 Vbeta and 13 Jbeta primers were used in PCR. Per the authors' pipeline: An analysis that came later counted 60 million to 80 million unique TCR beta chains, 9 million to 12 million shared. Clones were read by immunoSEQ multiplex PCR, and TCRdb kept only the in-frame ones, dropping some. V and J calls and clone size are copied from that table; D and trimming were computed from the DNA. The table records around 200,000 clones, 75% to 85% of them present only once. CDR3 length equals 13 residues. Trimming cost V 5 bases and J 8 bases, with 15 bases left between them. Germline V CDR1 and CDR2: MNHNY, SVGAGI (reference sequence). Regarding this clone: Its target is unknown.

The chain links TRBV6-6 to TRBJ1-1, with D perhaps TRBD1 (6 bases). The sequenced sample was PBMCs. The TCR comes from a girl aged 2 to 9 in good health and CMV-seropositive. The CDR3 DNA reads as TGTGCCAGCAGTCCAATTCCGGGGGGCGAAGCTTTCTTT. Protein: CASSPIPGGEAFF.